What follows are 3 T cell receptor beta chains derived from one specimen sequenced in a study of blood T cell repertoires in COVID-19. The method was immunoSEQ multiplex PCR; TCRdb's version includes in-frame clones alone and lacks a portion of them. Altogether roughly 68,000 clones are present, 90% to 95% being singletons, with the ten largest covering around 7%. Sample: peripheral blood. The receptors derive from a man aged 40-49 years with COVID-19, enrolled during active disease.

The chain recombines TRBV7-9 with TRBJ2-6; D possibly corresponds to TRBD2 (6 bases). The CDR3 spans 17 residues. The V end lost 6 bases, the J end lost 4 bases, and 19 bases lay between the germline ends. Germline CDR1 SEHNR, CDR2 FQNEAQ (reference sequence). DNA of the CDR3: TGTGCCAGCAGTCCCCGGGGACTGGGGTCCGGGGCCAACGTCCTGACTTTC. Amino acids: CASSPRGLGSGANVLTF.

This clone was seen a few times. This chain uses TRBV4-2 with TRBJ2-1; TRBD1 aligns across 7 bases. In germline, CDR1 is LGHNA, CDR2 YNFKEQ. CDR3 size: 14 residues. J was trimmed by 6 bases and V by 1 base; bases with no gene match: 3. CDR3 loop: CASSQASGGNEQFF. The CDR3 DNA follows: TGTGCCAGCAGCCAAGCCTCAGGGGGCAATGAGCAGTTCTTC.

The V and J genes are TRBV28 and TRBJ1-2; D is undetermined. The germline V and J ends were trimmed by 7 bases and 8 bases, with 17 bases remaining between them. The CDR3 runs 13 residues. Germline V gives CDR1 MDHEN, CDR2 SYDVKM. CDR3 DNA sequence: TGTGCCAGCATCAGCGGGTGGGAGGGCGGCTACACCTTC. Its protein product is CASISGWEGGYTF.